This entry features one T cell receptor beta chain sequence. Its antigen is undetermined. The data stem from a study of T-cell reconstitution after alpha-beta-depleted transplantation in children. Whole-study findings and limits: Newly generated T cells supplied most T-cell counts and diversity one year post-transplant. Surviving thymic progenitors and recipient T cells were the source of high TCRbeta diversity at day 60 in some patients. Several hundred rapidly expanded clones from non-depleted graft cells reportedly supplied alpha-beta T cells about two months post-transplant.

V gave up 2 bases and J gave up 5 bases, with 15 bases separating them. CDR1 MNHEY and CDR2 SVGEGT come from the germline V gene. The CDR3 spans 15 residues. Unique molecular identifiers were incorporated during preparation of the TCRbeta library. TCRdb recomputed calls from the PCR reads with MiXCR, one row per CDR3 protein. The sample holds fewer than 450,000 distinct CDR3 sequences, around 16% seen once. The starting material was PBMCs, mostly from graft donor cells, obtained 360 days after TCRalphabeta/CD19-depleted stem cell transplant. This TCR was recovered from a male patient between 2 and 9 years old who had a stem cell transplant for acute lymphoblastic leukemia, so the T cells may come from the graft donor. The chain couples TRBV6-2 or TRBV6-3 to TRBJ1-1; a weak D match, TRBD1 (5 bases). CDR3 residues: CASSYGGRARTEAFF. CDR3 nucleotides: TGTGCCAGCAGTTACGGGGGGAGGGCGCGGACTGAAGCTTTCTTT.